This T cell receptor (beta chain) is from a study of shared clonotypes between healthy human individuals. As regards this clone: The same CDR3 also results from other DNA sequences found in this sample.

The study ran the assay at deep level. Profiling relied on immunoSEQ multiplex PCR, and the TCRdb table lists in-frame clones only, not all of them. The sample consists of about 490,000 clones, around four fifths of them appearing once. The V segment lost 0 bases and the J segment 8 bases; nucleotides outside the gene matches: 6. CDR1 is MGHRA and CDR2 is YSYEKL in the germline V gene. The CDR3 is 15 amino acids. The rearrangement links TRBV4-1 to TRBJ2-1; 8 nucleotides agree with TRBD1. This TCR derives from a woman aged 35 to 49 in good health. Some clones in this sample may be carry-over from other donors' samples. Sequencing input: PBMCs. CDR3 nucleotide sequence: TGCGCCAGCAGCCAAGAGTGGACAGGGCGGGATGAGCAGTTCTTC. Translating it yields CASSQEWTGRDEQFF.